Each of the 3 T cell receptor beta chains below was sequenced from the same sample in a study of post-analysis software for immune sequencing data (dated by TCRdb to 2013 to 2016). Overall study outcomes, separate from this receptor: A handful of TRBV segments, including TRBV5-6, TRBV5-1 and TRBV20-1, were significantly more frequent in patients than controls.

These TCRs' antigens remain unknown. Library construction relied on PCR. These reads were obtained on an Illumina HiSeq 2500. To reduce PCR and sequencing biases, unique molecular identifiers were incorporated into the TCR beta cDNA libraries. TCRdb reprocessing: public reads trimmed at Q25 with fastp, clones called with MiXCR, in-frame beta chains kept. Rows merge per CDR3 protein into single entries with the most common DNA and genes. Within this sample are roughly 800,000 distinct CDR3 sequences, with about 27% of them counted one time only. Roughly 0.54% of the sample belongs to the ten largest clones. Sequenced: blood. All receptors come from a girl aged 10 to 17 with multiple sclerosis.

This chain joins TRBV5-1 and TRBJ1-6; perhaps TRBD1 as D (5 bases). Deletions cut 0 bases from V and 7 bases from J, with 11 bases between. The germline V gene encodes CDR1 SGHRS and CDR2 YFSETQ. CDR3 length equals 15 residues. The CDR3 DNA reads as TGCGCCAGCAGCTTGGTTGACAGTAGAAATTCACCCCTCCACTTT. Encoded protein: CASSLVDSRNSPLHF.

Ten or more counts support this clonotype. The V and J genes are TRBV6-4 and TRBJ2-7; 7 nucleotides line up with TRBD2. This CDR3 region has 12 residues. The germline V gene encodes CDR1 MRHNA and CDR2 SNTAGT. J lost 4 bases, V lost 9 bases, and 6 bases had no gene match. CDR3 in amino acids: CARPGLPYEQYF. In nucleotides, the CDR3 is TGTGCCAGACCGGGACTACCGTACGAGCAGTACTTC.

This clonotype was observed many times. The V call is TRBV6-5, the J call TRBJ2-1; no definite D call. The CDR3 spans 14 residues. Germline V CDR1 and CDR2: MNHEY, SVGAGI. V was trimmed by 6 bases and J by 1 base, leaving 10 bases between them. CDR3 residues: CASRPADSYNEQFF. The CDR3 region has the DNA TGTGCCAGCAGGCCGGCGGATTCCTACAATGAGCAGTTCTTC.